These 16 T cell receptor beta chains share one sample of origin, sequenced in a study of OX40 agonist ivuxolimab in advanced cancers. Libraries were prepared by immunoSEQ multiplex PCR; TCRdb keeps only in-frame clonotypes and omits some of them. The sample holds around 76,000 clones; around 90% are singletons and the top ten take approximately 9.1%. The sample consisted of CD4+ or CD8+ T cells sorted from blood, taken in a trial of the OX40 agonist ivuxolimab. These receptors originate from an adult with an advanced solid tumor such as melanoma, head and neck, liver or kidney cancer.

This clone was found once. The chain employs TRBV6-1 and TRBJ1-1, with 9 bases identical to TRBD1. The CDR3 is 12 residues long. The trim removed 11 bases at V and 4 bases at J, leaving 5 bases unmatched. CDR1 and CDR2 (germline): MNHNS, SASEGT. CDR3 residues: CACTGGGTEAFF. The CDR3 nucleotides read TGTGCCTGTACAGGGGGCGGCACTGAAGCTTTCTTT.

This rearrangement joins TRBV6-6 to TRBJ2-3; D is possibly TRBD1 (5 bases). Looked up from germline, CDR1 is MNHNY and CDR2 is SVGAGI (reference sequence). The CDR3 has 13 residues. V lost 5 bases and J 4 bases, leaving 10 bases between the germline ends. The CDR3 spells CASSNQGADTQYF. The CDR3 coding sequence is TGTGCCAGCAGTAACCAGGGCGCAGATACGCAGTATTTT.

This chain joins TRBV5-1 and TRBJ2-7, with 10 bases lining up with TRBD1. Germline V gives CDR1 SGHRS, CDR2 YFSETQ. The CDR3 consists of 13 residues. The V segment lost 4 bases and the J segment 7 bases; nucleotides outside the gene matches: 5. The CDR3 loop reads CASSLDRGREQYF. The CDR3 DNA reads TGCGCCAGCAGCCTAGACAGGGGGCGGGAGCAGTACTTC.

This chain joins TRBV5-4 and TRBJ1-2; possible D gene TRBD1, 6 bases. CDR3 length: 16 residues. The V and J ends lost 4 bases and 3 bases respectively, with 19 bases between them. CDR1 SGHNT and CDR2 YYREEE come from the germline V gene (reference sequence). The CDR3 protein is CASSPLGAGSDYGYTF. CDR3 DNA sequence: TGTGCCAGCAGCCCCCTGGGGGCAGGGAGTGACTATGGCTACACCTTC.

The V gene is TRBV5-6, the J gene TRBJ2-7; D gene uncertain. CDR1 and CDR2 (germline): SGHDT, YYEEEE. V was cut by 1 base and J by 3 bases, with 14 bases left in between. The CDR3 totals 15 residues. The CDR3: CASSLRAHPDYEQYF. In nucleotides, the CDR3 is TGTGCCAGCAGCTTGAGAGCCCATCCGGACTACGAGCAGTACTTC.

The chain carries TRBV10-1 and TRBJ1-1; 8 nucleotides align to TRBD1. The V segment lost 3 bases and the J segment 4 bases; nucleotides outside the gene matches: 7. This CDR3 comprises 15 residues. From germline, CDR1 is WNHNN and CDR2 SYGVQD (reference sequence). CDR3 nucleotides: TGCGCCAGCAGTGACATGCAGGGGGCGCGCACTGAAGCTTTCTTT. Its protein product is CASSDMQGARTEAFF.

This clone was observed a single time. The V gene is TRBV7-3, the J gene TRBJ2-7; 9 bases fit TRBD1. This CDR3 region has 15 residues. V shed 5 bases and J 4 bases; nucleotides not matched to a gene: 9. Germline V gene sequence: CDR1 SGHTA, CDR2 FQGTGA. Here the CDR3 DNA reads TGTGCCAGCAGCCCAGGGACAGGGTTCACTTACGAGCAGTACTTC. Protein: CASSPGTGFTYEQYF. Combining the CDR3 with reference TRBV7-3 and TRBJ2-7 gives the whole variable domain GAGVSQTPSNKVTEKGKYVELRCDPISGHTALYWYRQSLGQGPEFLIYFQGTGAADDSGLPNDRFFAVRPEGSVSTLKIQRTERGDSAVYLCASSPGTGFTYEQYFGPGTRLTVT.

This clone was seen more than once but under ten times. CDR3 DNA sequence: TGTGCCAGCATCGAGGAGGGGGCTGGCCAGCCCCAGCATTTT. As protein: CASIEEGAGQPQHF. This chain connects TRBV28 to TRBJ1-5; 7 bases agree with TRBD1. The V segment lost 7 bases and the J segment 7 bases; nucleotides outside the gene matches: 10. Germline V gene data show CDR1 as MDHEN and CDR2 as SYDVKM. The CDR3 extends over 14 amino acids.

The chain couples TRBV15 to TRBJ2-3; tentatively, D is TRBD2 (5 bases). There are 14 residues in the CDR3. The germline V gene has CDR1 LNHNV and CDR2 YYDKDF (reference sequence). Trimming shortened V by 9 bases and J by 2 bases, and 15 bases separated the two germline ends. The CDR3 DNA reads TGTGCCACTGCCCCCGGGATTTCCACAGATACGCAGTATTTT. The encoded protein is CATAPGISTDTQYF.

The chain carries TRBV6-1 and TRBJ2-5; 10 bases fit TRBD2. Germline CDR1 reads MNHNS; CDR2 reads SASEGT. V shed 8 bases, J shed 4 bases, and the junction held 7 bases outside the gene matches. The CDR3 length is 14 residues. The CDR3 region is CASYSSGRGETQYF. CDR3 sequence (DNA): TGTGCCAGCTATTCTAGCGGGAGAGGAGAGACCCAGTACTTC.

J is TRBJ2-1 and V is TRBV2; D unclear. V dropped 2 bases and J dropped 4 bases, with 9 bases sitting between them. CDR1 is SNHLY, CDR2 FYNNEI, per germline. The CDR3 length is 14 residues. In DNA, the CDR3 is TGTGCCAGCAGTGAACAGCTCCTATACAATGAGCAGTTCTTC. As protein: CASSEQLLYNEQFF.

This sequence joins TRBV7-9 and TRBJ2-7; D gene uncertain. The CDR3 is 15 amino acids. Germline lookup yields CDR1 SEHNR and CDR2 FQNEAQ (reference sequence). Trimming left V 0 bases short and J 2 bases short, with 11 bases between. The CDR3 DNA follows: TGTGCCAGCAGCTTAGCAGGCGGTTCAACCTACGAGCAGTACTTC. Protein: CASSLAGGSTYEQYF.

On this clone itself: An end of the junction does not agree with germline; a read error may underlie this. CDR3 in DNA: TGTGCCAGCAGGCCGGGACTAGCGGGCCCTTTTCGCTTC. As protein: CASRPGLAGPFRF. The chain has TRBV7-2 and TRBJ2-7; 12 nucleotides agree with TRBD2. The CDR3 spans 13 residues. In germline, CDR1 is SGHTA, CDR2 FQGNSA.

This clone was recorded only once. This rearrangement joins TRBV11-2 to TRBJ1-6, with TRBD1 matching over 7 bases. From germline, CDR1 is SGHAT and CDR2 FQNNGV. The V segment lost 5 bases and the J segment 10 bases; nucleotides outside the gene matches: 11. CDR3 size: 15 residues. This CDR3 is CASSRGGSRYSPLHF. The CDR3 region has the DNA TGTGCCAGCAGCCGAGGGGGCAGTCGATACTCACCCCTCCACTTT.

The CDR3 DNA sequence: TGTGCCAGTAAAAAGGAGAGTTATAGCAATCAGCCCCAGCATTTT. It is translated as CASKKESYSNQPQHF. The J gene is TRBJ1-5, the V gene TRBV19; D is undetermined. V was shortened by 7 bases and J by 0 bases, with 13 bases between the two germline ends. The CDR3 is made up of 15 amino acids. Germline CDR1 is LNHDA and CDR2 is SQIVND (reference sequence).

The chain recombines TRBV11-2 with TRBJ1-2, with TRBD1 identical over 9 bases. This CDR3 is 13 amino acids long. V was pared by 5 bases and J by 4 bases, with 2 bases of the junction left unmatched. Germline V CDR1 and CDR2: SGHAT, FQNNGV. CDR3 loop: CASSPGQGYGYTF. As DNA, the CDR3 is TGTGCCAGCAGCCCGGGACAGGGCTATGGCTACACCTTC.